This TCR beta chain was found in a study of blood T cell repertoires in COVID-19. Whole-study context: Samples representing acute and convalescent COVID-19 were sourced from the United States, Italy and Spain. The analysed material was cDNA or gDNA that came from T cells, B-cell-depleted T cells, or PBMCs.

The authors' processing: Reference gene primer amplification in the assay estimated nucleated cell counts. TCRdb's table, derived via immunoSEQ multiplex PCR, lists solely in-frame clones and lacks some. V and J calls and clone size come straight from that table; D and trimming were deduced from the DNA. The profile covers hundreds of thousands of clones, with nearly 90% appearing a single time and less than 2% taken by the ten largest. It was during active infection that Seattle patients were enrolled and then longitudinally followed. This clone was seen only once. The germline CDR1 and CDR2 sequences are SNHLY and FYNNEI. V lost 1 base, J lost 4 bases, and 10 bases lay in between. The CDR3 has 14 amino acids.

The sample consisted of peripheral blood. J is TRBJ1-2 and V is TRBV2; D gene uncertain. This receptor was taken from a woman aged 25 to 39 with COVID-19, enrolled during active disease. The CDR3 DNA reads TGTGCCAGCAGTGAAGGGAGTCCCCTCTATGGCTACACCTTC. Translated: CASSEGSPLYGYTF.